Listed here are 18 T cell receptor beta chains from one sample, sequenced in a study of PD-L1 blockade in urothelial cancer. Time point denoted: pretreatment peripheral blood. Sequenced by immunoSEQ multiplex PCR; TCRdb stores in-frame clones only, minus some. The sample lists just under 50,000 clones; about 86% were seen once. Specimen: PBMCs, collected around atezolizumab (anti-PD-L1) treatment. The receptors shown here come from a man aged 65-85 years with urothelial cancer.

Points on this clone: The same CDR3 also results from other DNA sequences found in this sample. The V and J genes are TRBV7-2 and TRBJ1-1; D is possibly TRBD1 (5 bases). Germline values: CDR1 SGHTA, CDR2 FQGNSA. This CDR3 spans 13 amino acids. The V gene lost 2 bases and the J gene lost 2 bases, with 6 bases spanning the gap. The CDR3 nucleotides are TGTGCCAGCAGCTTACAGGGCAACACTGAAGCTTTCTTT. Amino acid sequence: CASSLQGNTEAFF.

V and J are TRBV6-1 and TRBJ2-5, with 7 nucleotides matching TRBD1. CDR3 size: 14 residues. Losses at the gene ends were 5 bases for V and 7 bases for J; bases not matched to a gene: 10. Germline loops: CDR1 MNHNS, CDR2 SASEGT. CDR3 in DNA: TGTGCCAGCAGTAGGGGACAGATCGGTAGGACCCAGTACTTC. It translates to CASSRGQIGRTQYF.

The rearrangement uses TRBV5-1 and TRBJ2-1, with a possible D match to TRBD1 (7 bases). The CDR3 sequence is 15 residues long. The V end was cut by 1 base, the J end by 6 bases, with 14 bases between. Germline V gene lookup returns CDR1 SGHRS and CDR2 YFSETQ. The CDR3 protein is CASSLTGVEGNEQFF. In DNA form, the CDR3 reads TGCGCCAGCAGCTTGACAGGGGTGGAGGGCAATGAGCAGTTCTTC. The variable domain in full, with the rest retrieved from reference TRBV5-1 and TRBJ2-1, is KAGVTQTPRYLIKTRGQQVTLSCSPISGHRSVSWYQQTPGQGLQFLFEYFSETQRNKGNFPGRFSGRQFSNSRSEMNVSTLELGDSALYLCASSLTGVEGNEQFFGPGTRLTVL.

Points on this clone: At the DNA level, this CDR3 is encoded by other sequences in the same sample as well. This chain links TRBV30 with TRBJ1-1; maybe TRBD1 (5 bases). Germline-derived CDR1 and CDR2 are GTSNPN and SVGIG (reference sequence). Trimming took off 1 base at V and 3 bases at J, with 6 bases between the two ends. The CDR3 runs 12 residues. The CDR3 nucleotides are TGTGCCTGGAGTGCAGGGTACACTGAAGCTTTCTTT. Amino acid sequence: CAWSAGYTEAFF.

The V and J genes are TRBV19 and TRBJ2-3, with 9 positions matching TRBD1. This CDR3 contains 14 residues. The trim removed 6 bases at V and 8 bases at J, leaving 9 bases unmatched. The germline V gene encodes CDR1 LNHDA and CDR2 SQIVND (reference sequence). DNA of the CDR3: TGTGCCAGTAGACCGGACAGGGGTTTTGTTACGCAGTATTTT. Translated: CASRPDRGFVTQYF.

J is TRBJ1-5 and V is TRBV16; D remains unclear. V was pared by 5 bases and J by 5 bases, with 13 bases between. This CDR3 contains 14 residues. Germline CDR1 is KGHSY and CDR2 is FQNENV. CDR3: CASSRRLTDQPQHF. The CDR3 DNA reads as TGTGCCAGCAGCAGGAGACTCACCGATCAGCCCCAGCATTTT. The full variable domain, in which reference TRBV16 and TRBJ1-5 provide the parts outside the CDR3, is GEEVAQTPKHLVRGEGQKAKLYCAPIKGHSYVFWYQQVLKNEFKFLISFQNENVFDETGMPKERFSAKCLPNSPCSLEIQATKLEDSAVYFCASSRRLTDQPQHFGDGTRLSIL.

Here the CDR3 DNA reads TGTGCCAGCAGCCAGCGGACAGGGCGCACAGATACGCAGTATTTT. The encoded protein is CASSQRTGRTDTQYF. The rearrangement uses TRBV14 and TRBJ2-3; TRBD1 matches 8 bases. The CDR3 spans 15 residues. CDR1 is SGHDN, CDR2 FVKESK, per germline. With V trimmed by 3 bases and J by 1 base, 3 bases remained unmatched.

This rearrangement joins TRBV19 to TRBJ1-2; D is undetermined. Germline V gene lookup returns CDR1 LNHDA and CDR2 SQIVND (reference sequence). The CDR3 is 13 residues long. V lost 1 base to trimming and J lost 1 base, with 4 bases between them. CDR3 residues: CASSIGGNYGYTF. The CDR3 DNA reads as TGTGCCAGTAGTATAGGCGGTAACTATGGCTACACCTTC.

The chain carries TRBV19 and TRBJ1-2, with 7 bases aligning to TRBD1. The CDR3 has 12 amino acids. Germline loops: CDR1 LNHDA, CDR2 SQIVND (reference sequence). Losses at the gene ends were 4 bases for V and 10 bases for J; bases not matched to a gene: 6. This CDR3 reads CASSSRTGVYTF. The CDR3 DNA is TGTGCCAGTAGTAGTCGGACAGGCGTCTACACCTTC.

The chain combines TRBV30 with TRBJ1-1; D is unclear. V was pared by 4 bases and J by 1 base, with 16 bases between. The CDR3 runs to 15 residues. The germline gives CDR1 GTSNPN, CDR2 SVGIG (reference sequence). The CDR3 loop is CAWMWRATENTEAFF. In DNA, the CDR3 is TGTGCCTGGATGTGGAGGGCCACAGAGAACACTGAAGCTTTCTTT.

The chain carries TRBV19 and TRBJ2-1; 8 bases line up with TRBD2. J was trimmed by 0 bases and V by 4 bases; bases with no gene match: 2. This CDR3 comprises 15 residues. Germline V CDR1 and CDR2: LNHDA, SQIVND (reference sequence). The CDR3 nucleotides are TGTGCCAGTAGTAGAGCGGGAGTCTCCTACAATGAGCAGTTCTTC. This gives the protein CASSRAGVSYNEQFF.

V and J are TRBV12-5 and TRBJ2-2; D ambiguous. Between the trimmed V and J ends, which lost 6 bases and 6 bases, there was a span of 5 bases. CDR1 and CDR2 from the germline V gene are LGHNT and FRNRAP. CDR3 length: 11 residues. This CDR3 reads CASGKSGELFF. The CDR3 bases are TGTGCTAGTGGCAAATCCGGGGAGCTGTTTTTT.

The V and J genes are TRBV11-3 and TRBJ2-2; TRBD1 is a possible D gene (6 bases). CDR1 and CDR2 (germline): SGHNT, YENEEA. The length of the CDR3 is 14 residues. Between the trimmed V and J ends, which lost 5 bases and 9 bases, there was a span of 16 bases. CDR3 protein: CASSPAIWGRELFF. The CDR3 DNA sequence: TGTGCCAGCAGCCCGGCAATATGGGGGCGGGAGCTGTTTTTT. The variable domain in full, completed from reference TRBV11-3 and TRBJ2-2, reads EAGVVQSPRYKIIEKKQPVAFWCNPISGHNTLYWYLQNLGQGPELLIRYENEEAVDDSQLPKDRFSAERLKGVDSTLKIQPAELGDSAVYLCASSPAIWGRELFFGEGSRLTVL.

This chain uses TRBV5-5 with TRBJ2-4; weak D call: TRBD1 (6 bases). The CDR3 loop spans 16 amino acids. Germline V gene data show CDR1 as SGHKS and CDR2 as YYEKEE (reference sequence). V was clipped by 0 bases and J by 5 bases, with 15 bases between them. The CDR3 coding sequence is TGTGCCAGCAGCTTGGCCATTCAGGGGATCGAAAACATTCAGTACTTC. It codes for CASSLAIQGIENIQYF.

CDR3 in DNA: TGCGCCAGCAGCCAAGAAAACAGACGCTCTGGGGCCAACGTCCTGACTTTC. Protein sequence: CASSQENRRSGANVLTF. The rearrangement joins TRBV4-3 to TRBJ2-6; D is ambiguous. Germline V CDR1 and CDR2: LGHNA, YSLEER. V gave up 0 bases and J gave up 0 bases, with 9 bases separating them. The CDR3 sequence is 17 residues long.

This clone was seen only once. The chain carries TRBV6-1 and TRBJ2-7; D remains unclear. Germline CDR1 reads MNHNS; CDR2 reads SASEGT. The CDR3 has 15 amino acids. Deletions cut 7 bases from V and 5 bases from J, with 21 bases between. CDR3 loop: CASTSPGRHLDEQYF. Written as DNA, the CDR3 is TGTGCCAGCACCTCCCCCGGCAGGCATCTGGACGAGCAGTACTTC.

The chain recombines TRBV7-3 with TRBJ1-1; 11 bases fit TRBD1. Germline V gives CDR1 SGHTA, CDR2 FQGTGA. The CDR3 totals 16 residues. V shed 5 bases and J 6 bases; nucleotides not matched to a gene: 11. The CDR3 coding sequence is TGTGCCAGCAGCCCCATACCCGGACAGGGGGCAGCTGAAGCTTTCTTT. Translating gives CASSPIPGQGAAEAFF.

The rearrangement uses TRBV6-6 and TRBJ1-1; 9 nucleotides match TRBD1. The trim removed 5 bases at V and 10 bases at J, leaving 2 bases unmatched. The germline CDR1 and CDR2 sequences are MNHNY and SVGAGI (reference sequence). The CDR3 extends over 11 amino acids. CDR3 DNA sequence: TGTGCCAGCAGTGACAGGGGGGGAGCTTTCTTT. Translation gives CASSDRGGAFF.